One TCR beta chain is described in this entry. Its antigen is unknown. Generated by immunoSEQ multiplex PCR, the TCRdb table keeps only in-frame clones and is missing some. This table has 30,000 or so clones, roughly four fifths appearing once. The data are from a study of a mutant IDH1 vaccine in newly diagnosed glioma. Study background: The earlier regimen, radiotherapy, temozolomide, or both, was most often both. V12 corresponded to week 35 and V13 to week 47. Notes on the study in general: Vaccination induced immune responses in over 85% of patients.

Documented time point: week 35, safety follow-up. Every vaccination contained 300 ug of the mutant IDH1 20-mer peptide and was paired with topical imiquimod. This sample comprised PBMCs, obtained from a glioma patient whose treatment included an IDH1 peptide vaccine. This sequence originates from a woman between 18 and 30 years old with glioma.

The chain's CDR3 is CASSSMTGVYGYTF. DNA for the CDR3: TGTGCCAGCAGTTCTATGACAGGGGTTTATGGCTACACCTTC. V gene TRBV28 combines with J gene TRBJ1-2; 8 bases map to TRBD1. After removal of 4 bases from V and 5 bases from J, the junction contained 6 bases not matched to a gene. This CDR3 has 14 residues. Germline values: CDR1 MDHEN, CDR2 SYDVKM.